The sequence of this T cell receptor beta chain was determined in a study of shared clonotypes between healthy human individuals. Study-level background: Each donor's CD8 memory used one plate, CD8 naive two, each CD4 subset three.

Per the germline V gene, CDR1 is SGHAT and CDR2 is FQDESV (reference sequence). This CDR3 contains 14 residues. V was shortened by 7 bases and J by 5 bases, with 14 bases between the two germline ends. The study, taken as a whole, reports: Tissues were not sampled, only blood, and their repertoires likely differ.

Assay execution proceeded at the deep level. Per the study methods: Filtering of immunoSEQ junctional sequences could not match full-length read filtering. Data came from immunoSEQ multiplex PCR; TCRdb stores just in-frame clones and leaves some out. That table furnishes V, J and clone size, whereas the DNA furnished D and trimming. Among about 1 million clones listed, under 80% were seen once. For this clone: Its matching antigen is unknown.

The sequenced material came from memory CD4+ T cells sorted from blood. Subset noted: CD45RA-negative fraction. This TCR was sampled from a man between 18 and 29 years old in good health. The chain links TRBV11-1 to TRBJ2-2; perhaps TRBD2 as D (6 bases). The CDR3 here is CASIPGVGTGELFF. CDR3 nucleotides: TGTGCCAGCATCCCGGGAGTGGGGACCGGGGAGCTGTTTTTT.